A single sample is the source of the 11 T cell receptor beta chains below, sequenced in a study of blood T cell repertoires in COVID-19. Repertoires were generated with immunoSEQ multiplex PCR, while TCRdb's copy carries only in-frame clones and drops some. Altogether approximately 200,000 clones are present, 86% being singletons, with the ten largest covering about 9.7%. The sequenced sample was PBMCs or T cells enriched from blood (not recorded which). These receptors originate from a woman in her twenties or thirties who had recovered from COVID-19.

V is TRBV18 and J is TRBJ2-3; 12 positions match TRBD1. Germline V CDR1 and CDR2: KGHSH, LQKENI. The CDR3 is 17 amino acids. V was pared by 5 bases and J by 6 bases, with 12 bases of the junction left unmatched. CDR3 sequence (DNA): TGTGCCAGCTCAAAAACCGGGACAGGGGGCCGCGCGGATACGCAGTATTTT. This codes for CASSKTGTGGRADTQYF.

Worth noting for this clone: At one end the junction does not follow the germline gene, possibly because of a read error. The rearrangement joins TRBV28 to TRBJ2-7; TRBD1 aligns across 7 bases. Per germline, CDR1 MDHEN and CDR2 SYDVKM. The CDR3 totals 15 residues. The CDR3: CANSSPPTGKYEQYF. For the CDR3, the DNA is TGTGCCAACAGTTCCCCCCCGACAGGGAAGTACGAGCAGTACTTC.

V gene TRBV27 combines with J gene TRBJ2-7; 11 positions match TRBD2. The CDR3 runs to 15 residues. V was pared by 2 bases and J by 5 bases, with 5 bases of the junction left unmatched. CDR1 is MNHEY, CDR2 SMNVEV, per germline (reference sequence). CDR3 DNA: TGTGCCAGCAGTTTAGGTACTAGCGGGAGCCACGAGCAGTACTTC. This encodes CASSLGTSGSHEQYF.

This chain connects TRBV6-4 to TRBJ2-1; 11 nucleotides align to TRBD2. The CDR3 is 15 amino acids. V gave up 2 bases and J gave up 10 bases; unmatched junction bases: 7. Germline-derived CDR1 and CDR2 are MRHNA and SNTAGT. CDR3 DNA sequence: TGTGCCAGCAGTGACACACTAGCGGGAGTGCGCGAGCAGTTCTTC. Protein sequence: CASSDTLAGVREQFF.

This clone was seen a few times. The V call is TRBV5-1, the J call TRBJ2-7, with 11 bases identical to TRBD1. The ends lost 4 bases at V and 3 bases at J; junction bases unmatched: 3. CDR3 length equals 14 residues. Germline-derived CDR1 and CDR2 are SGHRS and YFSETQ. This CDR3 is CASSPGTGGYEQYF. CDR3 in DNA: TGCGCCAGCAGCCCCGGGACAGGGGGCTACGAGCAGTACTTC.

This clone was observed a few times. This rearrangement joins TRBV28 to TRBJ1-4; the match to TRBD1 covers 7 bases. V dropped 6 bases and J dropped 10; count of bases not matched to a gene: 14. This CDR3 comprises 15 residues. Germline V gene lookup returns CDR1 MDHEN and CDR2 SYDVKM. The CDR3 reads CASSRTDRDRGKLFF. The CDR3 coding sequence is TGTGCCAGCAGCCGAACCGACAGGGATAGGGGAAAACTGTTTTTT.

The genes are TRBV20-1 and TRBJ1-4; TRBD1 might be the D (6 bases). V was clipped by 3 bases and J by 5 bases, with 10 bases between them. CDR1 and CDR2 (germline): DFQATT, SNEGSKA (reference sequence). The length of the CDR3 is 13 residues. As DNA, the CDR3 is TGCAGTGCTAGTCCGGGGACAAATGAAAAACTGTTTTTT. Amino acids: CSASPGTNEKLFF.

The CDR3 DNA follows: TGTGCCACCAGCAGAGTTGCGAGGGATGGCTACACCTTC. Amino acid sequence: CATSRVARDGYTF. V gene TRBV15 combines with J gene TRBJ1-2; D remains ambiguous. Germline lookup yields CDR1 LNHNV and CDR2 YYDKDF (reference sequence). The CDR3 contains 13 residues. Between the trimmed V and J ends, which lost 1 base and 6 bases, there was a span of 9 bases. Filled out from reference TRBV15 and TRBJ1-2, the complete variable domain reads DAMVIQNPRYQVTQFGKPVTLSCSQTLNHNVMYWYQQKSSQAPKLLFHYYDKDFNNEADTPDNFQSRRPNTSFCFLDIRSPGLGDTAMYLCATSRVARDGYTFGSGTRLTVV.

V gene TRBV23-1 combines with J gene TRBJ2-7; D is unresolved. TRBV23-1 is an ORF; its function is uncertain. The CDR3 has 13 residues. Trimming left V 4 bases short and J 5 bases short, with 12 bases between. The CDR3 DNA reads as TGCGCCAGCAGTCCCCTCGCGGTACACGAGCAGTACTTC. Translating it yields CASSPLAVHEQYF.

The chain has TRBV11-3 and TRBJ2-3; D gene ambiguous. The CDR3 totals 12 residues. CDR1 SGHNT and CDR2 YENEEA come from the germline V gene. The ends were cut back, 3 bases at V and 4 bases at J, with 5 bases in the middle. CDR3 sequence (DNA): TGTGCCAGCAGCTTTTCAGCAGATACGCAGTATTTT. Protein sequence: CASSFSADTQYF.

The V and J genes are TRBV6-5 and TRBJ1-1; tentatively, D is TRBD1 (6 bases). Trimming removed 0 bases at V and 1 base at J, with 6 bases between. CDR3 length: 14 amino acids. The germline V gene encodes CDR1 MNHEY and CDR2 SVGAGI. Here the CDR3 reads CASSYSTGNTEAFF. In nucleotides, the CDR3 is TGTGCCAGCAGTTACTCGACAGGGAACACTGAAGCTTTCTTT.